This T cell receptor (beta chain) was found in a study of CD8 T cells in ankylosing spondylitis (TCRdb year 2017). With respect to the entire study: T cell receptor beta repertoires were profiled in healthy donors and ankylosing spondylitis patients so that disease-linked TCR variants could be found. In total, the full study cohort was made up of some 110 healthy donors and 25 ankylosing spondylitis patients. Peripheral blood was sampled, and synovial fluid was additionally collected from ankylosing spondylitis patients.

Sequencer: Illumina HiSeq 2500. Quantitative 5'-RACE with molecular barcodes was the method used to prepare the TCR beta libraries. As for the original processing: A new computational method, built on a probabilistic model of VDJ rearrangement, was used to identify disease-linked TCR variants. TCRdb's own reprocessing of the public reads used fastp at Q25 and MiXCR and kept productive beta chains. Duplicate CDR3 protein sequences are folded into a single record with the most common DNA and genes. TCRdb's processing, not the authors', yielded these V and J calls. This sample gives 250,000 to 400,000 distinct CDR3 sequences in total; 9.5% to 13% of them show up just once. Together, the top ten hold about a tenth of the sample. This clonotype appeared many times. Its binding antigen is unknown. No quality values exist for individual bases; no much larger clone is one base distant. The study at large found these results: According to the report, matched synovial fluid samples from ankylosing spondylitis patients were significantly enriched for the disease-linked clones. Some TCR beta motif variants had previously been reported in synovial fluid and blood of reactive arthritis patients, which suggested common disease-initiation mechanisms. Blood from ankylosing spondylitis patients appeared to be characterized by a TCR beta motif made up of several highly homologous amino acid variants. The disease-linked clones showed a CD8+ phenotype and occurred at relatively low frequencies in peripheral blood.

The receptor was isolated from a female donor with ankylosing spondylitis or in good health (not recorded which). The sample was blood, either unsorted or a sorted T cell fraction (not recorded which).

CDR3 protein: CSANSATPTRASSYNEQFF. The DNA reads as follows: TGCAGTGCTAATAGTGCCACTCCGACTCGCGCGAGCTCCTACAATGAGCAGTTCTTC. The V gene is TRBV20-1 and the J gene is TRBJ2-1; the D gene assignment is ambiguous. CDR1 and CDR2 were assigned from the germline V gene (reference sequence) as DFQATT and SNEGSKA. V sheds 4 bases and J sheds 0 bases, leaving 25 bases between their ends. The CDR3 covers 19 residues, taking in both the cysteine and the phenylalanine. Only the CDR3 region is kept as DNA, spanning 57 bases read in frame from base 1.